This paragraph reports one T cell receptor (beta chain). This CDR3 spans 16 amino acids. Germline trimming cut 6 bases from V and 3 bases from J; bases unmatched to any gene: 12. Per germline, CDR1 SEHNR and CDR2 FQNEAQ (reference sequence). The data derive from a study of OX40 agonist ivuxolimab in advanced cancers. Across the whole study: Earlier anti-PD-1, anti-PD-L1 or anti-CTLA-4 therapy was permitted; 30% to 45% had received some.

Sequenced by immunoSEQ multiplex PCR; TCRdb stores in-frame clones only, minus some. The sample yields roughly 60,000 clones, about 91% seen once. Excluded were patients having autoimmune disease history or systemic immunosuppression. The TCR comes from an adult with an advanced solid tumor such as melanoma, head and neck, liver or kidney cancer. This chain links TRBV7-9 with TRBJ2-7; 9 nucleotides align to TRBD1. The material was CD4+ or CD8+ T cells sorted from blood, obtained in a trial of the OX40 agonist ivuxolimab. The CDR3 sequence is CASRPDPGQGFYEQYF. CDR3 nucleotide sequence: TGTGCCAGCAGGCCAGACCCGGGACAGGGCTTCTACGAGCAGTACTTC.